This is a list of T cell receptor beta chains from one sample in a study of blood T cell repertoires in COVID-19. The method was immunoSEQ multiplex PCR; TCRdb's version includes in-frame clones alone and lacks a portion of them. The profile shows some 170,000 clones, 82% of them singletons. Input material: peripheral blood. All receptors come from a woman in her 70s with acute or convalescent COVID-19. CDR3s include the opening cysteine and the closing phenylalanine or tryptophan. Each record gives: V gene, J gene, D gene, clone size, CDR3 DNA, CDR3 protein. The D gene is left open where the match is weak. Clone size, where shown, is once, few, many, or a class for clones that have expanded.

v_gene: TRBV3-1/TRBV3-2
j_gene: TRBJ1-2
d_gene: TRBD1
abundance: once
CDR3nt: TGTGCCAGCAGCCAAGACCTAACAGGGGGCTACGGCTACACCTTC
CDR3aa: CASSQDLTGGYGYTF

v_gene: TRBV2
j_gene: TRBJ1-6
d_gene: TRBD1
abundance: .
CDR3nt: TGTGCCAGCAGTACCTCCAACAGGGGTAATTCACCCCTCCACTTT
CDR3aa: CASSTSNRGNSPLHF

v_gene: TRBV27
j_gene: TRBJ2-2
d_gene: .
abundance: .
CDR3nt: TGTGCCAGCAGTTTTCTCGGGGACACCGGGGAGCTGTTTTTT
CDR3aa: CASSFLGDTGELFF

v_gene: TRBV7-8
j_gene: TRBJ1-1
d_gene: .
abundance: .
CDR3nt: TGTGCCAGCAGATTCAATACAGGGAGAAACACTGAAGCTTTCTTT
CDR3aa: CASRFNTGRNTEAFF

v_gene: TRBV4-2
j_gene: TRBJ2-3
d_gene: TRBD2
abundance: .
CDR3nt: TGTGCCAGCAGCCCTAGCGGTGGCACAGATACGCAGTATTTT
CDR3aa: CASSPSGGTDTQYF

v_gene: TRBV7-2
j_gene: TRBJ2-7
d_gene: .
abundance: .
CDR3nt: TGTGCCAGCAGGCCAGGGCCCTCGCCCTACGAGCAGTACTTC
CDR3aa: CASRPGPSPYEQYF

v_gene: TRBV7-9
j_gene: TRBJ1-4
d_gene: .
abundance: .
CDR3nt: TGTGCCAGCAGCCCCCCCACGCGTGGTGAAAAACTGTTTTTT
CDR3aa: CASSPPTRGEKLFF

v_gene: TRBV19
j_gene: TRBJ2-2
d_gene: .
abundance: .
CDR3nt: TGTGCCAGTAGGGCCCGGAGGAGGGGTGGGACCGGGGAGCTGTTTTTT
CDR3aa: CASRARRRGGTGELFF

v_gene: TRBV11-3
j_gene: TRBJ2-7
d_gene: .
abundance: .
CDR3nt: TGTGCCAGGGTCGAGGGCCAGCCCCTTCGCCCCCTCTCCTACGAGCAGTACTTC
CDR3aa: CARVEGQPLRPLSYEQYF

v_gene: TRBV7-3
j_gene: TRBJ2-1
d_gene: TRBD2
abundance: .
CDR3nt: TGTGCCAGCAGCCGACGGACTAGCGGGGGGGCCGGCTACAATGAGCAGTTCTTC
CDR3aa: CASSRRTSGGAGYNEQFF

v_gene: TRBV5-5
j_gene: TRBJ2-2
d_gene: .
abundance: .
CDR3nt: TGTGCCAGCAGCTTGGGACTAGTTGCCACCGGGGAGCTGTTTTTT
CDR3aa: CASSLGLVATGELFF

v_gene: TRBV21-1
j_gene: TRBJ1-1
d_gene: .
abundance: .
CDR3nt: TGTGCCAGCAGCAAGGCCCTAGACAGACAGGGGAACACTGAAGCTTTCTTT
CDR3aa: CASSKALDRQGNTEAFF

v_gene: TRBV6-2/TRBV6-3
j_gene: TRBJ2-3
d_gene: .
abundance: .
CDR3nt: TGTGCCAGCAGCCCCGATGGGAGGACAGATACGCAGTATTTT
CDR3aa: CASSPDGRTDTQYF

v_gene: TRBV20-1
j_gene: TRBJ1-5
d_gene: .
abundance: few
CDR3nt: TGCAGTGCTAGTAATCCAGGGGGCAATCAGCCCCAGCATTTT
CDR3aa: CSASNPGGNQPQHF

v_gene: TRBV18
j_gene: TRBJ1-6
d_gene: .
abundance: .
CDR3nt: TGTGCCAGCTCACCATCCACAGCAAATTCACCCCTCCACTTT
CDR3aa: CASSPSTANSPLHF

v_gene: TRBV27
j_gene: TRBJ2-3
d_gene: TRBD1
abundance: few
CDR3nt: TGTGCCAGCAGTTTAAGGGCCCGGGACAGGGGTGAAGATACGCAGTATTTT
CDR3aa: CASSLRARDRGEDTQYF

v_gene: TRBV5-1
j_gene: TRBJ1-2
d_gene: TRBD1
abundance: many
CDR3nt: TGCGCCAGCAGCTTGGGGGACAGGGTCAACTATGGCTACACCTTC
CDR3aa: CASSLGDRVNYGYTF

v_gene: TRBV3-1/TRBV3-2
j_gene: TRBJ2-7
d_gene: .
abundance: once
CDR3nt: TGTGCCAGCAGCCGAGAGGCGGGGGACAAACACGAGCAGTACTTC
CDR3aa: CASSREAGDKHEQYF

v_gene: TRBV6-5
j_gene: TRBJ2-1
d_gene: .
abundance: few
CDR3nt: TGTGCCAGCAGATGGACAGCGTGGGCTAACAATGAGCAGTTCTTC
CDR3aa: CASRWTAWANNEQFF

v_gene: TRBV18
j_gene: TRBJ2-7
d_gene: .
abundance: .
CDR3nt: TGTGCCAGCTCACCAGGCAGGGGTAGAGGCGAGCAGTACTTC
CDR3aa: CASSPGRGRGEQYF

v_gene: TRBV4-3
j_gene: TRBJ2-7
d_gene: .
abundance: few
CDR3nt: TGCGCCAGCAGCCAAGGACTGACGGCGACCTACGAGCAGTACTTC
CDR3aa: CASSQGLTATYEQYF

v_gene: TRBV7-9
j_gene: TRBJ2-5
d_gene: .
abundance: .
CDR3nt: TGTGCCAGCAGCTCACGACAGGGAGGCGGAGAGACCCAGTACTTC
CDR3aa: CASSSRQGGGETQYF

v_gene: TRBV29-1
j_gene: TRBJ2-1
d_gene: TRBD1
abundance: .
CDR3nt: TGCAGCGTCGGCCAGGGGGCGCGAAATGAGCAGTTCTTC
CDR3aa: CSVGQGARNEQFF

v_gene: TRBV5-1
j_gene: TRBJ1-1
d_gene: TRBD1
abundance: .
CDR3nt: TGCGCCAGCAGTTCGGGACAGGGGTTCGCTGAAGCTTTCTTT
CDR3aa: CASSSGQGFAEAFF

v_gene: TRBV7-9
j_gene: TRBJ1-6
d_gene: TRBD1
abundance: .
CDR3nt: TGTGCCAGCAGGTCACAGGGGGCGCGAAGTTCACCCCTCCACTTT
CDR3aa: CASRSQGARSSPLHF

v_gene: TRBV28
j_gene: TRBJ1-5
d_gene: .
abundance: .
CDR3nt: TGTGCCAGCAGTTTCTTAAATCAGCCCCAGCATTTT
CDR3aa: CASSFLNQPQHF

v_gene: TRBV5-1
j_gene: TRBJ1-1
d_gene: .
abundance: .
CDR3nt: TGCGCCAGCAGCTTTGGACCTCGGGGGGTATTCCACATGAACACTGAAGCTTTCTTT
CDR3aa: CASSFGPRGVFHMNTEAFF

v_gene: TRBV5-1
j_gene: TRBJ1-1
d_gene: .
abundance: .
CDR3nt: TGCGCCAGCAGCTTGATCCAATCGAACACTGAAGCTTTCTTT
CDR3aa: CASSLIQSNTEAFF

v_gene: TRBV6-2/TRBV6-3
j_gene: TRBJ2-2
d_gene: .
abundance: once
CDR3nt: TGTGCCAGCAGTTACTACGGGGGTCTGAACACCGGGGAGCTGTTTTTT
CDR3aa: CASSYYGGLNTGELFF

v_gene: TRBV7-6
j_gene: TRBJ2-3
d_gene: TRBD2
abundance: .
CDR3nt: TGTGCCAGCAGCTTAACCGGGACTAGCGGGGGGCCTAGCACAGATACGCAGTATTTT
CDR3aa: CASSLTGTSGGPSTDTQYF

v_gene: TRBV4-3
j_gene: TRBJ1-1
d_gene: .
abundance: .
CDR3nt: TGCGCCAGCAGCCAAGATCTTAGGTTCAGGGGACAGAACACTGAAGCTTTCTTT
CDR3aa: CASSQDLRFRGQNTEAFF

v_gene: TRBV28
j_gene: TRBJ1-2
d_gene: .
abundance: .
CDR3nt: TGTGCCAGCAGTGCGCTTATTTCTCCACGTTCTTATGGCTACACCTTC
CDR3aa: CASSALISPRSYGYTF

v_gene: TRBV7-3
j_gene: TRBJ2-2
d_gene: .
abundance: .
CDR3nt: TGTGCCAGCAGCTGGCAGGGGCCGGACACCGGGGAGCTGTTTTTT
CDR3aa: CASSWQGPDTGELFF

v_gene: TRBV15
j_gene: TRBJ1-3
d_gene: .
abundance: few
CDR3nt: TGTGCCACCAGCAGAGGGACAGCTGGAAACACCATATATTTT
CDR3aa: CATSRGTAGNTIYF

v_gene: TRBV7-3
j_gene: TRBJ1-1
d_gene: .
abundance: .
CDR3nt: TGTGCCAGCAGCTTTGTTCCGGGGAATTTCGCTGAAGCTTTCTTT
CDR3aa: CASSFVPGNFAEAFF

v_gene: TRBV11-3
j_gene: TRBJ2-1
d_gene: .
abundance: .
CDR3nt: TGTGCCAGCAGCTTAGCTACAGGTTCCTACAATGAGCAGTTCTTC
CDR3aa: CASSLATGSYNEQFF

v_gene: TRBV6-1
j_gene: TRBJ2-2
d_gene: TRBD2
abundance: .
CDR3nt: TGTGCCAGCAGTGAGCCTAGCGGGAGGTACGGGGAGCTGTTTTTT
CDR3aa: CASSEPSGRYGELFF

v_gene: TRBV6-2/TRBV6-3
j_gene: TRBJ1-1
d_gene: .
abundance: .
CDR3nt: TGTGCCAGCAGTTACTCAAGGGGAGGCACTGAAGCTTTCTTT
CDR3aa: CASSYSRGGTEAFF

v_gene: TRBV14
j_gene: TRBJ2-4
d_gene: TRBD2
abundance: .
CDR3nt: TGTGCCAGCAGTCCTAGCGGGGGGGGACAAAACATTCAGTACTTC
CDR3aa: CASSPSGGGQNIQYF

v_gene: TRBV28
j_gene: TRBJ1-2
d_gene: TRBD1
abundance: .
CDR3nt: TGTGCCAGCAAGGGACAGACTAACTATGGCTACACCTTC
CDR3aa: CASKGQTNYGYTF

v_gene: TRBV7-9
j_gene: TRBJ2-3
d_gene: TRBD2
abundance: .
CDR3nt: TGTGCCAGCAGCAAAGGGGCTAGCGGAACCACAGATACGCAGTATTTT
CDR3aa: CASSKGASGTTDTQYF

v_gene: TRBV30
j_gene: TRBJ2-3
d_gene: TRBD2
abundance: .
CDR3nt: TGTGCCTGGAGTGTAGCGAGGACTAGCCGATCTTATACGCAGTATTTT
CDR3aa: CAWSVARTSRSYTQYF